These 28 T cell receptor beta chains were all obtained from the same sample, sequenced in a study of T cell repertoires in cytomegalovirus infection. MiXCR, run by TCRdb on the reads, gives a single entry per CDR3 protein. The sample yields under 800,000 distinct CDR3 sequences, 20% to 25% seen once. The sequenced sample was CD8+ T cells from PBMCs. Receptors were obtained from a human donor in good health (CMV status not recorded). Some clones in this sample may be carry-over from other donors' samples.

The chain couples TRBV19 to TRBJ1-2; 8 bases are a match to TRBD1. Trimming at V came to 9 bases and at J to 5 bases, leaving 5 bases not matched to a gene. This CDR3 has 12 residues. CDR1 LNHDA and CDR2 SQIVND come from the germline V gene (reference sequence). The CDR3 is CASQGAVYGYTF. The CDR3 DNA reads TGTGCCAGCCAGGGGGCGGTTTATGGCTACACCTTC.

The genes are TRBV7-8 and TRBJ2-5; D possibly matches TRBD1 or TRBD2 (6 bases each). Trimming cost V 7 bases and J 0 bases, with 21 bases left between them. CDR3 length: 17 residues. From germline, CDR1 is SGHVS and CDR2 FQNEAQ. CDR3 sequence (DNA): TGTGCCAGCATCCCGATCCCCGGGGGCCGTGACCAAGAGACCCAGTACTTC. It translates to CASIPIPGGRDQETQYF.

This clonotype showed up many times. The chain is built from TRBV4-1 and TRBJ2-7; a weak D match, TRBD1 (5 bases). Deletions cut 4 bases from V and 5 bases from J, with 15 bases between. This CDR3 region has 14 residues. CDR1 and CDR2 from the germline V gene are MGHRA and YSYEKL. The CDR3 protein is CASSLLQGAHEQYF. The CDR3 coding sequence is TGCGCCAGCAGCCTACTCCAGGGTGCCCACGAGCAGTACTTC.

V gene TRBV6-2 or TRBV6-3 combines with J gene TRBJ2-7; D may match TRBD1 or TRBD2 (5 bases each). Germline V gene data show CDR1 as MNHEY and CDR2 as SVGEGT. V was shortened by 7 bases and J by 7 bases, with 26 bases between the two germline ends. The CDR3 is 16 amino acids. The CDR3 nucleotides are TGTGCCAGCACCGGGGCGGCAACAAGGTTAGCAGGGGAGCAGTACGTC. Protein product: CASTGAATRLAGEQYV.

This rearrangement joins TRBV7-3 to TRBJ2-2; perhaps TRBD1 as D (6 bases). The CDR3 has 15 amino acids. Germline V gene lookup returns CDR1 SGHTA and CDR2 FQGTGA. V shed 3 bases and J shed 0 bases, with 8 bases lying between them. The CDR3 protein is CASSFQGPNTGELFF. The CDR3 nucleotides read TGTGCCAGCAGCTTTCAGGGGCCGAACACCGGGGAGCTGTTTTTT. Filled out from reference TRBV7-3 and TRBJ2-2, the complete variable domain reads GAGVSQTPSNKVTEKGKYVELRCDPISGHTALYWYRQSLGQGPEFLIYFQGTGAADDSGLPNDRFFAVRPEGSVSTLKIQRTERGDSAVYLCASSFQGPNTGELFFGEGSRLTVL.

The chain joins TRBV20-1 to TRBJ1-1; 7 bases map to TRBD1. CDR1 DFQATT and CDR2 SNEGSKA come from the germline V gene (reference sequence). The CDR3 runs to 15 residues. Losses at the gene ends were 0 bases for V and 4 bases for J; bases not matched to a gene: 8. CDR3 protein: CSAREFRGVPTEAFF. In nucleotides, the CDR3 is TGCAGTGCTAGAGAATTCAGGGGGGTCCCCACTGAAGCTTTCTTT.

This clonotype was counted a few times. The rearrangement joins TRBV28 to TRBJ2-7, with D possibly matching TRBD2 (7 bases). The V end lost 1 base, the J end lost 11 bases, and 12 bases lay between the germline ends. This CDR3 spans 12 amino acids. Germline V gives CDR1 MDHEN, CDR2 SYDVKM. The CDR3 sequence is CASSLFGGPEYV. The DNA for the CDR3 is TGTGCCAGCAGTTTATTCGGGGGGCCCGAGTACGTC.

In this sample, this clonotype turned up many times. V gene TRBV11-2 combines with J gene TRBJ2-7, with no clear D. In germline, CDR1 is SGHAT, CDR2 FQNNGV. The CDR3 covers 14 residues. The DNA of the CDR3 is TGTGCCAGCAGTTTAGGGCTAGGTATCTACGAGCAGTACGTC. Residues: CASSLGLGIYEQYV.

The chain recombines TRBV29-1 with TRBJ2-3; D unclear. CDR1 and CDR2 from the germline V gene are SQVTM and ANQGSEA. This CDR3 comprises 12 residues. V shed 3 bases and J shed 2 bases, with 6 bases lying between them. The CDR3 spells CSVELTTDTQYF. In DNA, the CDR3 is TGCAGCGTTGAGTTGACCACAGATACGCAGTATTTT.

This clonotype has at least ten counts. The chain is built from TRBV7-8 and TRBJ1-3, with D perhaps matching TRBD1 (6 bases). The CDR3 contains 16 residues. Per the germline V gene, CDR1 is SGHVS and CDR2 is FQNEAQ. The V end was cut by 5 bases, the J end by 4 bases, with 18 bases between. The CDR3 region has the DNA TGTGCCAGCAGCCCCAACAGGGTTGGGTACGGAAACACCATATATTTT. This sequence encodes CASSPNRVGYGNTIYF.

This clonotype showed up just a few times. The rearrangement uses TRBV7-9 and TRBJ1-2; perhaps TRBD1 as D (6 bases). Germline V gene lookup returns CDR1 SEHNR and CDR2 FQNEAQ (reference sequence). This CDR3 is 14 amino acids long. V was clipped by 5 bases and J by 1 base, with 11 bases between them. The CDR3 DNA is TGTGCCAGCAGCCCAGGGGTCCGTAACTATGGCTACACCTTC. It is translated as CASSPGVRNYGYTF.

This clonotype was detected ten times or more. The chain couples TRBV7-6 to TRBJ2-5; 9 positions match TRBD2. CDR3 size: 18 residues. Looked up from germline, CDR1 is SGHVS and CDR2 is FNYEAQ. With V trimmed by 2 bases and J by 9 bases, 19 bases remained unmatched. CDR3 loop: CASSLSGSWRGGLESQYF. In nucleotides, the CDR3 is TGTGCCAGCAGCTTAAGTGGGAGTTGGCGGGGGGGCTTGGAGTCCCAGTACTTC.

This clonotype came up many times. The rearrangement links TRBV7-9 to TRBJ1-2, with no clear D. Trimming stripped 1 base from V and 4 bases from J, with 7 bases between. CDR1 and CDR2 (germline): SEHNR, FQNEAQ (reference sequence). This CDR3 is built from 13 residues. The CDR3 loop reads CASSLGATYGYTF. The CDR3 DNA follows: TGTGCCAGCAGCTTAGGGGCTACCTATGGCTACACCTTC.

The rearrangement uses TRBV5-1 and TRBJ2-1, with D unclear. The ends were cut back, 6 bases at V and 0 bases at J, with 25 bases in the middle. From germline, CDR1 is SGHRS and CDR2 YFSETQ. CDR3 length: 19 amino acids. The CDR3 protein is CASTSYIASEITSYNEQFF. In DNA form, the CDR3 reads TGCGCCAGCACCTCTTACATCGCGTCCGAAATAACCTCCTACAATGAGCAGTTCTTC.

The V call is TRBV4-1, the J call TRBJ2-1; D might be TRBD1 (5 bases). The CDR3 extends over 14 amino acids. CDR1 is MGHRA, CDR2 YSYEKL, per germline. Trimming left V 0 bases short and J 5 bases short, with 8 bases between. The CDR3 bases are TGCGCCAGCAGCCAAGATGGACACAACAATGAGCAGTTCTTC. This codes for CASSQDGHNNEQFF.

This clonotype was found a few times. The rearrangement uses TRBV6-2 or TRBV6-3 and TRBJ1-1; D is uncertain. Per the germline V gene, CDR1 is MNHEY and CDR2 is SVGEGT. V was clipped by 0 bases and J by 0 bases, with 8 bases between them. The CDR3 extends over 15 amino acids. DNA of the CDR3: TGTGCCAGCAGTTACTCAGCCAGCATGAACACTGAAGCTTTCTTT. Amino acids: CASSYSASMNTEAFF.

This clonotype occurred once. This chain links TRBV25-1 with TRBJ1-2; D is unresolved. The CDR3 totals 14 residues. Per germline, CDR1 MGHDK and CDR2 SYGVNS. With 4 bases removed from V and 1 base from J, the gap between germline ends came to 10 bases. The CDR3 sequence is CASSALTINYGYTF. The CDR3 nucleotides read TGTGCCAGCAGTGCCCTGACAATTAACTATGGCTACACCTTC.

This clonotype was seen a few times. V is TRBV7-6 and J is TRBJ2-3; 10 bases match TRBD2. CDR1 and CDR2 (germline): SGHVS, FNYEAQ. The CDR3 extends over 18 amino acids. With 5 bases clipped from V and 2 bases from J, the junction kept 13 bases outside the gene matches. CDR3 DNA sequence: TGTGCCAGCAGCGCTCGACTCGGAGCGGGGGGGGTCACAGATACGCAGTATTTT. This translates into CASSARLGAGGVTDTQYF.

This clonotype was detected only a few times. The rearrangement uses TRBV6-5 and TRBJ2-3; D call uncertain. The length of the CDR3 is 12 residues. V was trimmed by 5 bases and J by 5 bases, leaving 8 bases between them. Germline V CDR1 and CDR2: MNHEY, SVGAGI. CDR3 in amino acids: CASSTWGDTQYF. The CDR3, as DNA: TGTGCCAGCAGTACGTGGGGAGATACGCAGTATTTT.

At least ten counts were recorded for this clonotype. V and J are TRBV7-9 and TRBJ1-2; a possible D gene is TRBD1 (6 bases). CDR1 is SEHNR, CDR2 FQNEAQ, per germline (reference sequence). The CDR3 totals 14 residues. Trimming removed 3 bases at V and 5 bases at J, with 13 bases between. The CDR3 DNA reads TGTGCCAGCAGCTTGGGAAAGGGGGAGTATGGCTACACCTTC. This encodes CASSLGKGEYGYTF.

This clonotype occurred many times. This chain uses TRBV7-6 with TRBJ1-1; D not certain. The CDR3 totals 13 residues. V shed 6 bases and J shed 0 bases, with 8 bases lying between them. Germline assignment: CDR1 SGHVS and CDR2 FNYEAQ. The CDR3 region is CASSQILNTEAFF. CDR3 nucleotide sequence: TGTGCCAGCAGTCAGATTTTGAACACTGAAGCTTTCTTT.

This clonotype turned up a few times. The CDR3 spells CASSPTGEVQPQHF. For the CDR3, the DNA is TGTGCCAGCAGCCCCACAGGGGAGGTACAGCCCCAGCATTTT. This chain connects TRBV7-9 to TRBJ1-5; TRBD1 matches 7 bases. The CDR3 contains 14 residues. CDR1 and CDR2 from the germline V gene are SEHNR and FQNEAQ (reference sequence). After removal of 5 bases from V and 7 bases from J, the junction contained 8 bases not matched to a gene.

This clonotype was observed a handful of times. This may come from a read error, since a much larger clone is one base off. V gene TRBV12-3 or TRBV12-4 combines with J gene TRBJ2-2; D unresolved. This CDR3 comprises 13 residues. Trimming took 3 bases from V and 3 from J, leaving 5 bases between them. The CDR3 coding sequence is TGTGCCAGCAGTTTCACCTACACCGGGGAGCTGTTTTTT. It specifies CASSFTYTGELFF.

This clonotype has just a few counts. This chain uses TRBV12-5 with TRBJ2-3; D might be TRBD1 (5 bases). Trimming took 6 bases from V and 5 from J, leaving 12 bases between them. Germline V gene sequence: CDR1 LGHNT, CDR2 FRNRAP. The CDR3 has 13 amino acids. CDR3 coding DNA: TGTGCTAGTGGGACAGAAATCTTAGATACGCAGTATTTT. Translation: CASGTEILDTQYF.

This clonotype was counted ten times or more. V and J are TRBV7-8 and TRBJ1-2, with D possibly matching TRBD1 (5 bases). The CDR3 covers 18 residues. V was trimmed by 1 base and J by 4 bases, leaving 22 bases between them. Germline values: CDR1 SGHVS, CDR2 FQNEAQ. The CDR3 DNA sequence: TGTGCCAGCAGCTTAGTGACCGGGACCTCTCAATTGGCCTATGGCTACACCTTC. Its protein product is CASSLVTGTSQLAYGYTF.

The genes are TRBV13 and TRBJ2-3, with D perhaps TRBD1 (5 bases). Germline V gives CDR1 PRHDT, CDR2 FYEKMQ (reference sequence). Trimming stripped 5 bases from V and 0 bases from J, with 18 bases between. This CDR3 has 17 amino acids. CDR3 in DNA: TGTGCCAGCAGCCCATTAGGTGACAGACCTAGCACAGATACGCAGTATTTT. It is translated as CASSPLGDRPSTDTQYF. Drawing the rest from reference TRBV13 and TRBJ2-3, the complete variable domain is AAGVIQSPRHLIKEKRETATLKCYPIPRHDTVYWYQQGPGQDPQFLISFYEKMQSDKGSIPDRFSAQQFSDYHSELNMSSLELGDSALYFCASSPLGDRPSTDTQYFGPGTRLTVL.

This sequence joins TRBV5-6 and TRBJ2-3; D is tentatively TRBD1 or TRBD2 (5 bases each). The ends were cut back, 4 bases at V and 7 bases at J, with 16 bases in the middle. The CDR3 is 14 amino acids. Germline V lookup: CDR1 SGHDT, CDR2 YYEEEE. This chain's CDR3 is CASSLGRPTNTQYF. The CDR3 DNA sequence: TGTGCCAGCAGCCTGGGACGGCCTACGAATACGCAGTATTTT. The full variable domain, its missing parts supplied by reference TRBV5-6 and TRBJ2-3, is DAGVTQSPTHLIKTRGQQVTLRCSPKSGHDTVSWYQQALGQGPQFIFQYYEEEERQRGNFPDRFSGHQFPNYSSELNVNALLLGDSALYLCASSLGRPTNTQYFGPGTRLTVL.

The table lists this clonotype with many counts. V is TRBV7-2 and J is TRBJ2-1, with 9 bases aligning to TRBD2. The CDR3 loop spans 15 amino acids. Germline-derived CDR1 and CDR2 are SGHTA and FQGNSA. J gave up 5 bases and V 5 bases, and 7 bases lay outside the gene matches. Written as DNA, the CDR3 is TGTGCCAGCAGCACTTCTAGCGGGGCCCACAATGAGCAGTTCTTC. Its translation is CASSTSSGAHNEQFF.